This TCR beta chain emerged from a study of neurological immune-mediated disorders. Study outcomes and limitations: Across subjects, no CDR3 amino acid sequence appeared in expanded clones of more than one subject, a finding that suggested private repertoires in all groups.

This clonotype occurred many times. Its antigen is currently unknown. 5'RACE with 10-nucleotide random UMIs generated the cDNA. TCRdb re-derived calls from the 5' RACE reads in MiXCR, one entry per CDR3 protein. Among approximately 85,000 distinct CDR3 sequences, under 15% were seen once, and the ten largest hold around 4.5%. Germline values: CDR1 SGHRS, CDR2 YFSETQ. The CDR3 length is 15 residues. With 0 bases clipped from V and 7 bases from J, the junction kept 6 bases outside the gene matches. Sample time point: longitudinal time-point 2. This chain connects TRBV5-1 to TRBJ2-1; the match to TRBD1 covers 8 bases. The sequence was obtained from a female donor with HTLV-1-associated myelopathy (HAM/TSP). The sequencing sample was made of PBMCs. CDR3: CASSLVPDRDNEQFF. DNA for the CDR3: TGCGCCAGCAGCTTGGTTCCGGACAGGGATAATGAGCAGTTCTTC.